The 28 T cell receptor beta chains reported below all come from one sample, sequenced in a study of cytomegalovirus exposure and HLA in healthy donors. 13 Jbeta primers and 60 Vbeta primers were used for the PCR. This table comes from immunoSEQ multiplex PCR, and its TCRdb copy is limited to in-frame clones, with some not included. The sample gives some 170,000 clones, around 81% of which show up once; 13% is in the top ten. Sequenced: PBMCs. The receptors derive from a woman aged 50 to 65 in good health and CMV-seronegative.

A few counts support this clone. The CDR3 sequence: CASSLNSDYEQYF. CDR3 bases: TGTGCCAGCAGCTTGAACTCGGACTACGAGCAGTACTTC. The chain employs TRBV11-2 and TRBJ2-5; D uncertain. The last part of the DNA fits TRBJ2-7 better; the J call may be wrong. The CDR3 loop spans 13 amino acids. CDR1 SGHAT and CDR2 FQNNGV come from the germline V gene.

This clone was seen only a few times. The rearrangement links TRBV7-3 to TRBJ2-3; 11 bases map to TRBD2. This CDR3 is 17 amino acids long. Per the germline V gene, CDR1 is SGHTA and CDR2 is FQGTGA. Germline trimming cut 2 bases from V and 1 base from J; bases unmatched to any gene: 5. The CDR3 DNA reads as TGTGCCAGCAGCTTACGGGGACTAGCGGCAGGCACAGATACGCAGTATTTT. Translation gives CASSLRGLAAGTDTQYF.

The genes are TRBV4-2 and TRBJ2-7, with TRBD2 identical over 10 bases. Losses at the gene ends were 2 bases for V and 2 bases for J; bases not matched to a gene: 0. Per the germline V gene, CDR1 is LGHNA and CDR2 is YNFKEQ. The CDR3 extends over 14 amino acids. As DNA, the CDR3 is TGTGCCAGCAGCCAACTAGCGGGGGCCTACGAGCAGTACTTC. Protein product: CASSQLAGAYEQYF.

The chain links TRBV5-6 to TRBJ2-4, with no clear D. Germline-derived CDR1 and CDR2 are SGHDT and YYEEEE. There are 13 residues in the CDR3. V lost 7 bases to trimming and J lost 8 bases, with 16 bases between them. The CDR3 sequence: CASPTGRPDIQYF. CDR3 DNA sequence: TGTGCCAGCCCTACGGGTCGACCGGACATTCAGTACTTC.

The V and J genes are TRBV13 and TRBJ2-2; 12 nucleotides align to TRBD2. The CDR3 totals 16 residues. V shed 5 bases, J shed 5 bases, and the junction held 6 bases outside the gene matches. From germline, CDR1 is PRHDT and CDR2 FYEKMQ (reference sequence). The chain's CDR3 is CASSMRLAGVTGELFF. The CDR3 DNA reads TGTGCCAGCAGCATGAGACTAGCGGGAGTTACCGGGGAGCTGTTTTTT.

The V and J genes are TRBV5-1 and TRBJ2-7, with 7 bases lining up with TRBD1. The CDR3 is 13 amino acids. The germline V gene has CDR1 SGHRS and CDR2 YFSETQ. Germline trimming cut 9 bases from V and 4 bases from J; bases unmatched to any gene: 10. The CDR3 sequence: CATSGQRTYEQYF. CDR3 nucleotide sequence: TGCGCCACCTCGGGACAGAGAACTTACGAGCAGTACTTC.

This clone was counted once. Its ends do not fully match the called genes, so a read error is possible. The V call is TRBV7-9, the J call TRBJ1-2, with a tentative D call TRBD1 (6 bases). The germline V gene has CDR1 SEHNR and CDR2 FQNEAQ (reference sequence). This CDR3 region has 16 residues. The CDR3 protein is CASSLAGTNTNYGYTF. For the CDR3, the DNA is TGTGCCAGCAGCCTAGCCGGGACAAATACTAACTATGGCTACACCTTC. Using reference TRBV7-9 and TRBJ1-2 for the parts outside the CDR3, the full variable domain is DTGVSQNPRHKITKRGQNVTFRCDPISEHNRLYWYRQTLGQGPEFLTYFQNEAQLEKSRLLSDRFSAERPKGSFSTLEIQRTEQGDSAMYLCASSLAGTNTNYGYTFGSGTRLTVV.

This rearrangement joins TRBV6-5 to TRBJ1-2; weak D call: TRBD1 (5 bases). This CDR3 spans 12 amino acids. Germline V lookup: CDR1 MNHEY, CDR2 SVGAGI. V was clipped by 8 bases and J by 6 bases, with 13 bases between them. The CDR3 loop is CASVRGLNGYTF. The CDR3 nucleotides read TGTGCCAGCGTTCGGGGACTAAATGGCTACACCTTC.

The V call is TRBV6-6, the J call TRBJ2-5; a possible D gene is TRBD1 (6 bases). V shed 6 bases and J shed 5 bases, with 10 bases lying between them. Looked up from germline, CDR1 is MNHNY and CDR2 is SVGAGI (reference sequence). The CDR3 is 12 amino acids. The CDR3 loop is CASRTGQETQYF. The DNA of the CDR3 is TGTGCCAGCAGGACAGGCCAGGAGACCCAGTACTTC.

V and J are TRBV28 and TRBJ1-2; TRBD1 matches 9 bases. With 6 bases clipped from V and 5 bases from J, the junction kept 7 bases outside the gene matches. CDR1 is MDHEN, CDR2 SYDVKM, per germline. This CDR3 region has 14 residues. This CDR3 reads CASRLQGATYGYTF. CDR3 coding DNA: TGTGCCAGCAGGCTACAGGGGGCAACGTATGGCTACACCTTC.

With respect to this clone: One end of the junction varies from germline; a read error may be responsible. The CDR3: CSSSFRTGSATNEKLFF. DNA for the CDR3: TGTTCCAGCAGCTTTAGGACAGGATCTGCAACTAATGAAAAACTGTTTTTT. The chain employs TRBV7-9 and TRBJ1-4; 7 bases map to TRBD1. This CDR3 is 17 amino acids long. Germline V gene data show CDR1 as SEHNR and CDR2 as FQNEAQ (reference sequence).

The chain is built from TRBV19 and TRBJ2-3, with D possibly TRBD2 on 5 matching bases. The CDR3 covers 15 residues. Trimming removed 5 bases from V and 3 bases from J, with 15 bases in between. The germline V gene encodes CDR1 LNHDA and CDR2 SQIVND (reference sequence). CDR3 in DNA: TGTGCCAGTAGTTTCGGACTGACTGCGACAGATACGCAGTATTTT. Translated, it gives CASSFGLTATDTQYF.

Here the CDR3 DNA reads TGTGCCAGCAGTTACGGGCTAGCGTTTGGAGAGACCCAGTACTTC. Amino acids: CASSYGLAFGETQYF. The J gene is TRBJ2-5, the V gene TRBV6-6, with TRBD2 as a possible D gene (6 bases). The V end was cut by 2 bases, the J end by 4 bases, with 14 bases between. Looked up from germline, CDR1 is MNHNY and CDR2 is SVGAGI (reference sequence). The CDR3 loop spans 15 amino acids.

This chain uses TRBV9 with TRBJ2-7, with 10 bases that match TRBD2. The CDR3 covers 15 residues. Germline CDR1 SGDLS, CDR2 YYNGEE. With V trimmed by 3 bases and J by 3 bases, 6 bases remained unmatched. CDR3 loop: CASSETSGVSYEQYF. In nucleotides, the CDR3 is TGTGCCAGCAGCGAAACTAGCGGGGTAAGCTACGAGCAGTACTTC.

The rearrangement links TRBV27 to TRBJ2-7, with 11 bases fitting TRBD2. Trimming took 4 bases from V and 6 from J; bases not matched to a gene: 11. Per the germline V gene, CDR1 is MNHEY and CDR2 is SMNVEV (reference sequence). This CDR3 comprises 16 residues. The CDR3 coding sequence is TGTGCCAGCAGTTCCCTCCTCACTAGCGGGAGAAGCGAGCAGTACTTC. Its translation is CASSSLLTSGRSEQYF.

This clone was counted a single time. The chain uses TRBV7-9 and TRBJ2-1, with 7 bases that match TRBD1. The CDR3 is 14 residues long. Trimming took 6 bases from V and 5 from J; bases not matched to a gene: 7. Germline V gives CDR1 SEHNR, CDR2 FQNEAQ (reference sequence). The CDR3: CASRRDSSNNEQFF. The DNA of the CDR3 is TGTGCCAGCAGGAGGGACAGCTCTAACAATGAGCAGTTCTTC.

The V call is TRBV5-6, the J call TRBJ2-7; the D gene is possibly TRBD2 (5 bases). V was clipped by 3 bases and J by 2 bases, with 12 bases between them. CDR3 length equals 14 residues. CDR1 and CDR2 from the germline V gene are SGHDT and YYEEEE. CDR3 in amino acids: CASSSLVTPYEQYF. The CDR3 coding sequence is TGTGCCAGCAGCTCACTAGTCACCCCCTACGAGCAGTACTTC.

V is TRBV2 and J is TRBJ2-3; tentative D call: TRBD2 (6 bases). V was pared by 6 bases and J by 6 bases, with 19 bases between. The germline V gene encodes CDR1 SNHLY and CDR2 FYNNEI. This CDR3 contains 15 residues. The CDR3 nucleotides are TGTGCCAGCAGGGTTTCTGGGACTCCCAGGGATACGCAGTATTTT. This encodes CASRVSGTPRDTQYF.

CDR3 residues: CAWSHNRGNSPLHF. CDR3 bases: TGTGCCTGGAGTCATAACAGGGGTAATTCACCCCTCCACTTT. The V gene is TRBV30, the J gene TRBJ1-6, with 7 bases aligning to TRBD1. CDR3 size: 14 residues. Germline values: CDR1 GTSNPN, CDR2 SVGIG (reference sequence). V gave up 2 bases and J gave up 6 bases; unmatched junction bases: 4.

This clone was seen a single time. The rearrangement uses TRBV13 and TRBJ1-6, with 7 bases lining up with TRBD1. Trimming removed 0 bases from V and 10 bases from J; junction bases left unmatched: 9. Germline loops: CDR1 PRHDT, CDR2 FYEKMQ (reference sequence). The CDR3 is 16 residues long. CDR3 bases: TGTGCCAGCAGCTTAGGCCCACGGGACAGAGGGTCACCCCTCCACTTT. Translation gives CASSLGPRDRGSPLHF.

The chain employs TRBV28 and TRBJ2-5, with a tentative D call TRBD1 (6 bases). The J call may be mistaken, given a closer DNA end match to TRBJ2-7. The CDR3 runs 15 residues. Per germline, CDR1 MDHEN and CDR2 SYDVKM. The CDR3 bases are TGTGCCAGCAGTCCCCTGGGGGCCAGCTCCTACGAGCAGTACTTC. Its translation is CASSPLGASSYEQYF.

V gene TRBV28 combines with J gene TRBJ2-7; D unclear. Trimming took 4 bases from V and 1 from J, leaving 14 bases between them. Per the germline V gene, CDR1 is MDHEN and CDR2 is SYDVKM. The CDR3 runs to 15 residues. CDR3 loop: CASSSTRGVSYEQYF. DNA of the CDR3: TGTGCCAGCAGTTCGACTCGAGGAGTTTCCTACGAGCAGTACTTC. Full variable domain (outside the CDR3, taken from reference TRBV28 and TRBJ2-7): DVKVTQSSRYLVKRTGEKVFLECVQDMDHENMFWYRQDPGLGLRLIYFSYDVKMKEKGDIPEGYSVSREKKERFSLILESASTNQTSMYLCASSSTRGVSYEQYFGPGTRLTVT.

The table lists this clone with a few counts. The CDR3 region has the DNA TGTGCCAGCAGTCCGAGGACAGGGAGCAACTATGGCTACACCTTC. This gives the protein CASSPRTGSNYGYTF. This sequence joins TRBV6-4 and TRBJ1-2; 8 bases line up with TRBD1. The V gene's germline CDR1 is MRHNA and CDR2 SNTAGT. The J segment lost 2 bases and the V segment lost 5 bases, leaving 7 bases of the junction unmatched. This CDR3 region has 15 residues.

The V gene is TRBV30, the J gene TRBJ2-2; TRBD2 agrees at 7 bases. This CDR3 region has 15 residues. Germline values: CDR1 GTSNPN, CDR2 SVGIG (reference sequence). V shed 7 bases and J 3 bases; nucleotides not matched to a gene: 11. The CDR3 nucleotides are TGTGCCTTCCCCCAAGCTAGCGGACACACCGGGGAGCTGTTTTTT. Protein product: CAFPQASGHTGELFF.

The chain uses TRBV5-6 and TRBJ2-1; D gene uncertain. This CDR3 comprises 15 residues. Per the germline V gene, CDR1 is SGHDT and CDR2 is YYEEEE. The V gene lost 0 bases and the J gene lost 4 bases, with 11 bases spanning the gap. The CDR3 bases are TGTGCCAGCAGCTTGGGGCAGGTAATTTACAATGAGCAGTTCTTC. Its protein product is CASSLGQVIYNEQFF.

The V call is TRBV5-6, the J call TRBJ1-4; D is uncertain. From germline, CDR1 is SGHDT and CDR2 YYEEEE. Trimming removed 2 bases at V and 8 bases at J, with 13 bases between. The CDR3 contains 14 residues. The CDR3 sequence: CASSLRGLGEKLFF. CDR3 coding DNA: TGTGCCAGCAGCTTACGTGGGCTTGGCGAAAAACTGTTTTTT.

This chain links TRBV2 with TRBJ2-3, with unresolved D. Between the trimmed V and J ends, which lost 4 bases and 0 bases, there was a span of 8 bases. CDR1 and CDR2 (germline): SNHLY, FYNNEI. The CDR3 is made up of 14 amino acids. CDR3 sequence (DNA): TGTGCCAGCAGTGTTTCTCCTAGCACAGATACGCAGTATTTT. It yields the protein CASSVSPSTDTQYF.

This rearrangement joins TRBV5-1 to TRBJ1-1; 9 nucleotides match TRBD1. Germline-derived CDR1 and CDR2 are SGHRS and YFSETQ. V dropped 2 bases and J dropped 0; count of bases not matched to a gene: 14. CDR3 size: 19 residues. The CDR3 loop reads CASSLKAPGTGIMNTEAFF. CDR3 DNA: TGCGCCAGCAGCTTAAAAGCCCCCGGGACAGGGATCATGAACACTGAAGCTTTCTTT.